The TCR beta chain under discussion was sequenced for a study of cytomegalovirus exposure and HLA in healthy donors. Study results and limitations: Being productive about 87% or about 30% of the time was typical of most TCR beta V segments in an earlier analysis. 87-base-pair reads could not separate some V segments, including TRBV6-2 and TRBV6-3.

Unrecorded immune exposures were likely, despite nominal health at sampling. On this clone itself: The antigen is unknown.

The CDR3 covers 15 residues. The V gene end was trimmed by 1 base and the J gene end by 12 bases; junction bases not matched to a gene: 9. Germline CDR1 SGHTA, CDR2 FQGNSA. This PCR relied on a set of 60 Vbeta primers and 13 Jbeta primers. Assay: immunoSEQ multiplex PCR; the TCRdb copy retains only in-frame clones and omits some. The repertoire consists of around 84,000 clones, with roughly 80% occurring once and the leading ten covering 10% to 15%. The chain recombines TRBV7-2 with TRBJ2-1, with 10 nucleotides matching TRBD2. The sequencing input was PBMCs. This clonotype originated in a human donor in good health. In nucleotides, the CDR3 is TGTGCCAGCAGCTTAGTGCTCCTAGCGGGGGACGGGCAGTTCTTC. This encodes CASSLVLLAGDGQFF.